These 5 T cell receptor beta chains were all obtained from the same sample, sequenced in a study of response to subunit inactivated influenza vaccine. From the RT-PCR reads, TCRdb called clonotypes with MiXCR, one entry per CDR3 protein. This table has around 490,000 distinct CDR3 sequences, 7.5% to 8.5% appearing once. Here the sequenced sample was PBMCs from blood, taken roughly 24 months after vaccination. The receptors derive from a man between 50 and 69 years old who received an inactivated influenza vaccine.

The chain has TRBV6-2 or TRBV6-3 and TRBJ2-1; D uncertain. V lost 5 bases and J lost 3, with 14 bases in between. This CDR3 contains 15 residues. Per germline, CDR1 MNHEY and CDR2 SVGEGT. CDR3 residues: CASSRDTNLYNEQFF. The CDR3 bases are TGTGCCAGCAGTCGCGACACAAATCTCTACAATGAGCAGTTCTTC.

This clonotype was counted only a few times. The chain has TRBV10-3 and TRBJ2-7; 7 bases line up with TRBD1. Germline CDR1 and CDR2: ENHRY and SYGVKD. The CDR3 spans 13 residues. The J segment lost 3 bases and the V segment lost 2 bases, leaving 1 base of the junction unmatched. DNA for the CDR3: TGTGCCATCAGTGAGCGGGACAGCTACGAGCAGTACTTC. It yields the protein CAISERDSYEQYF.

The chain carries TRBV18 and TRBJ2-3, with D perhaps TRBD1 (5 bases). Germline V CDR1 and CDR2: KGHSH, LQKENI. Trimming took 2 bases from V and 1 from J, leaving 7 bases between them. The CDR3 runs 14 residues. The CDR3 here is CASSPAGRTDTQYF. In DNA, the CDR3 is TGTGCCAGCTCACCAGCAGGGCGCACAGATACGCAGTATTTT.

The V and J genes are TRBV6-1 and TRBJ2-2; 10 bases map to TRBD2. The germline gives CDR1 MNHNS, CDR2 SASEGT. The CDR3 has 15 residues. V lost 9 bases, J lost 0 bases, and 4 bases stayed unmatched. For the CDR3, the DNA is TGTGCCAGGATAGCGGGAGGTACGAACACCGGGGAGCTGTTTTTT. Residues: CARIAGGTNTGELFF.

This clonotype was counted a few times. The V gene is TRBV2, the J gene TRBJ1-2; TRBD1 agrees at 7 bases. The CDR3 sequence is 14 residues long. Germline CDR1 reads SNHLY; CDR2 reads FYNNEI. J lost 7 bases, V lost 6 bases, and 11 bases had no gene match. The CDR3 DNA follows: TGTGCCAGCAGGGGACTAGACAGGGTAGCTGGCTACACCTTC. This encodes CASRGLDRVAGYTF.